This TCR beta chain is drawn from a study of shared clonotypes between healthy human individuals. As to this clone: Its cognate antigen is unknown.

Using immunoSEQ multiplex PCR, the repertoire was profiled, and TCRdb retains in-frame clones only, with some absent. The table records about 1,900,000 clones, roughly 95% of them present only once. Naive CD8 cells comprised CD45RO-negative, CCR7-positively selected cells, excluding terminally differentiated effector memory CD45RA+ cells. This CDR3 has 14 residues. Germline values: CDR1 MGHRA, CDR2 YSYEKL. V gave up 1 base and J gave up 4 bases, with 7 bases separating them. Study results and caveats: Few donors limited the genetic and exposure-history diversity represented.

The chain uses TRBV4-1 and TRBJ1-4; D is unclear. Sequencing was done on a sample of naive CD8+ T cells sorted from blood. The receptor's source is a young man in good health. CDR3 coding DNA: TGCGCCAGCAGCCAAGTTGGAAATAATGAAAAACTGTTTTTT. This gives the protein CASSQVGNNEKLFF.